The present T cell receptor beta chain was sequenced within a study of patients and donors after allogeneic stem cell transplantation. TCRdb reanalysed the RT-PCR reads using MiXCR and keeps one entry per CDR3 protein. The sample contains 400,000 to 450,000 distinct CDR3 sequences, approximately 16% of which appear only once. This clonotype has only a few counts. V was pared by 2 bases and J by 4 bases, with 11 bases between. The CDR3 runs 14 residues. Germline CDR1 is MNHEY and CDR2 is SMNVEV (reference sequence). This TCR came from a human donor who was either an allogeneic HSCT recipient or a stem cell or donor lymphocyte infusion donor (not recorded which). It is not recorded whose cells these are; they may come from a transplant donor. The sample comprised blood, either unsorted or a sorted T cell fraction (not recorded which). The V call is TRBV27, the J call TRBJ1-2, with TRBD1 as a possible D gene (6 bases). The CDR3 nucleotides read TGTGCCAGCAGTTTACGGGGGCAGGGCTATGGCTACACCTTC. Encoded protein: CASSLRGQGYGYTF.